The next 25 T cell receptor beta chains were all read from a single sample in a study of cytomegalovirus exposure and HLA in healthy donors. With 60 Vbeta and 13 Jbeta primers, the PCR was carried out. Measured with immunoSEQ multiplex PCR; TCRdb has only the in-frame clones, and not every one. Recorded here are roughly 84,000 clones; the top ten clones represent more than 0.45%. The sequenced sample was PBMCs. These TCRs come from a man between 45 and 60 years old in good health and CMV-seronegative.

The chain links TRBV7-8 to TRBJ1-1; TRBD1 is a possible D gene (5 bases). Germline V lookup: CDR1 SGHVS, CDR2 FQNEAQ. CDR3 length: 15 amino acids. The V gene lost 5 bases and the J gene lost 0 bases, with 13 bases spanning the gap. This chain's CDR3 is CASSRRQNMNTEAFF. The CDR3 DNA follows: TGTGCCAGCAGCCGTCGACAGAACATGAACACTGAAGCTTTCTTT.

The J gene is TRBJ2-7, the V gene TRBV7-6; possibly TRBD2 for D (6 bases). V dropped 3 bases and J dropped 3 bases, with 15 bases sitting between them. CDR1 and CDR2 from the germline V gene are SGHVS and FNYEAQ. This CDR3 has 15 amino acids. The CDR3 bases are TGTGCCAGCAGCTTGGGACCCGCGGGGCTCTACGAGCAGTACTTC. Amino acids: CASSLGPAGLYEQYF.

This chain joins TRBV7-8 and TRBJ2-7; D is ambiguous. Trimming left V 4 bases short and J 7 bases short, with 14 bases between. This CDR3 has 13 residues. Germline CDR1 is SGHVS and CDR2 is FQNEAQ. The DNA of the CDR3 is TGTGCCAGCAGCTCCCCCAGGCTTGTAGAGCAGTACTTC. Translating it yields CASSSPRLVEQYF.

CDR3 sequence (DNA): TGCACCAGCAGCCCCCAGGGATTGGTTAGCTACACCTTC. It encodes CTSSPQGLVSYTF. V is TRBV1 and J is TRBJ1-2; the D segment call TRBD1 is taken from the table without a DNA check. TRBV1 is deemed a pseudogene. The CDR3 has 13 amino acids.

This chain links TRBV7-2 with TRBJ1-4; possibly TRBD1 for D (5 bases). The V gene's germline CDR1 is SGHTA and CDR2 FQGNSA. The CDR3 sequence is 13 residues long. Trimming cost V 6 bases and J 8 bases, with 13 bases left between them. Here the CDR3 DNA reads TGTGCCAGCAGGGGACTCAGGGAAGAAAAACTGTTTTTT. It codes for CASRGLREEKLFF.

The chain's CDR3 is CASSFGSGLTTEAFF. In DNA form, the CDR3 reads TGTGCCAGCAGTTTCGGATCAGGGTTGACCACTGAAGCTTTCTTT. This chain uses TRBV28 with TRBJ1-1, with D perhaps TRBD1 (5 bases). The CDR3 contains 15 residues. Germline V gene lookup returns CDR1 MDHEN and CDR2 SYDVKM. Trimming stripped 3 bases from V and 4 bases from J, with 15 bases between.

The V and J genes are TRBV6-1 and TRBJ2-5, with 10 bases aligning to TRBD2. This CDR3 comprises 16 residues. Unmatched junction bases numbered 6, after V lost 1 base and J lost 4 bases. Germline V lookup: CDR1 MNHNS, CDR2 SASEGT. The CDR3: CASSEGIAGGLETQYF. CDR3 DNA sequence: TGTGCCAGCAGTGAAGGGATAGCGGGGGGCCTAGAGACCCAGTACTTC.

CDR3 coding DNA: TGTGCCAGCAGCTGGGGACCAGGGGACAATGAGCAGTTCTTC. Its translation is CASSWGPGDNEQFF. The chain links TRBV13 to TRBJ2-1; TRBD1 might be the D (6 bases). CDR3 length equals 14 residues. V lost 4 bases to trimming and J lost 5 bases, with 12 bases between them. Germline V gene sequence: CDR1 PRHDT, CDR2 FYEKMQ (reference sequence).

The rearrangement links TRBV11-1 to TRBJ2-5; 9 bases are shared with TRBD1. The V and J ends lost 5 bases and 3 bases, in that order; junction bases with no gene match: 7. The CDR3 loop spans 15 amino acids. Per the germline V gene, CDR1 is SGHAT and CDR2 is FQDESV (reference sequence). This CDR3 is CASSRQGDGKETQYF. DNA of the CDR3: TGTGCCAGCAGCCGACAGGGGGACGGAAAAGAGACCCAGTACTTC. Filled out from reference TRBV11-1 and TRBJ2-5, the complete variable domain reads EAEVAQSPRYKITEKSQAVAFWCDPISGHATLYWYRQILGQGPELLVQFQDESVVDDSQLPKDRFSAERLKGVDSTLKIQPAELGDSAMYLCASSRQGDGKETQYFGPGTRLLVL.

The J gene is TRBJ2-3, the V gene TRBV2, with D hard to call. This CDR3 has 12 amino acids. Germline CDR1 reads SNHLY; CDR2 reads FYNNEI. The V end was cut by 4 bases, the J end by 3 bases, with 5 bases between. CDR3 sequence (DNA): TGTGCCAGCAGTGTCCAAACAGATACGCAGTATTTT. Protein product: CASSVQTDTQYF.

The rearrangement links TRBV6-5 to TRBJ1-1; the match to TRBD1 covers 8 bases. This CDR3 spans 16 amino acids. The ends lost 2 bases at V and 5 bases at J; junction bases unmatched: 10. Germline lookup yields CDR1 MNHEY and CDR2 SVGAGI. CDR3 loop: CASSYAGTGIRTEAFF. The CDR3 bases are TGTGCCAGCAGTTACGCCGGGACAGGTATTCGGACTGAAGCTTTCTTT.

The chain links TRBV6-1 to TRBJ1-2; 10 bases are a match to TRBD1. CDR1 is MNHNS, CDR2 SASEGT, per germline. V dropped 0 bases and J dropped 3; count of bases not matched to a gene: 1. This CDR3 comprises 15 residues. The chain's CDR3 is CASSEAGTGDYGYTF. CDR3 coding DNA: TGTGCCAGCAGTGAAGCGGGGACAGGGGACTATGGCTACACCTTC.

The chain combines TRBV18 with TRBJ2-7; 9 bases agree with TRBD1. The V gene end was trimmed by 5 bases and the J gene end by 3 bases; junction bases not matched to a gene: 8. This CDR3 region has 15 residues. CDR1 is KGHSH and CDR2 is LQKENI in the germline V gene. This CDR3 is CASSGQGTVLYEQYF. The CDR3 DNA reads as TGTGCCAGCTCAGGACAGGGGACCGTCCTCTACGAGCAGTACTTC.

This chain joins TRBV7-9 and TRBJ2-1; tentative D call: TRBD2 (7 bases). The V end was cut by 3 bases, the J end by 6 bases, with 12 bases between. The CDR3 is 14 amino acids. In germline, CDR1 is SEHNR, CDR2 FQNEAQ (reference sequence). CDR3 protein: CASSFTGRVNEQFF. The CDR3 region has the DNA TGTGCCAGCAGCTTTACAGGGAGGGTCAATGAGCAGTTCTTC.

The CDR3 loop reads CASSFQGGSYNEQFF. DNA of the CDR3: TGTGCCAGCAGCTTTCAAGGGGGCTCCTACAATGAGCAGTTCTTC. V is TRBV5-6 and J is TRBJ2-1, with TRBD1 as a possible D gene (6 bases). The germline V and J ends were trimmed by 2 bases and 0 bases, with 9 bases remaining between them. The germline V gene encodes CDR1 SGHDT and CDR2 YYEEEE. The CDR3 totals 15 residues.

This sequence joins TRBV5-1 and TRBJ1-2; 9 bases are a match to TRBD1. With 2 bases clipped from V and 7 bases from J, the junction kept 9 bases outside the gene matches. The CDR3 runs 15 residues. CDR1 is SGHRS, CDR2 YFSETQ, per germline. DNA of the CDR3: TGCGCCAGCAGCTTCGGGACAGGGCATGTAGGTGGCTACACCTTC. Encoded protein: CASSFGTGHVGGYTF.

The J gene is TRBJ1-1, the V gene TRBV28; 10 bases map to TRBD1. The CDR3 loop spans 15 amino acids. V was clipped by 2 bases and J by 10 bases; unmatched bases: 10. Germline V CDR1 and CDR2: MDHEN, SYDVKM. The CDR3 DNA follows: TGTGCCAGCAGTTTAACTCGGACAGGGGGAGTGGGAGCTTTCTTT. The encoded protein is CASSLTRTGGVGAFF.

V usage is TRBV6-5 and J usage is TRBJ1-1, with D maybe TRBD1 (6 bases). Germline V gene lookup returns CDR1 MNHEY and CDR2 SVGAGI. V was cut by 5 bases and J by 5 bases, with 15 bases left in between. CDR3 length: 14 residues. The CDR3 bases are TGTGCCAGCAGTCAACAGGGTACGAGGACTGAAGCTTTCTTT. It translates to CASSQQGTRTEAFF.

This chain connects TRBV7-2 to TRBJ1-5; TRBD1 might be the D (6 bases). The CDR3 is 16 residues long. Per the germline V gene, CDR1 is SGHTA and CDR2 is FQGNSA. The ends were cut back, 0 bases at V and 6 bases at J, with 15 bases in the middle. Here the CDR3 DNA reads TGTGCCAGCAGCTTAGCCCCTAGGAGCAGGGGTCAGCCCCAGCATTTT. It encodes CASSLAPRSRGQPQHF.

The CDR3 is CASSLATERTEAFF. The CDR3 bases are TGTGCCAGCAGCTTAGCCACCGAGAGGACTGAAGCTTTCTTT. This chain uses TRBV11-2 with TRBJ1-1; no clear D gene. This CDR3 region has 14 residues. Per germline, CDR1 SGHAT and CDR2 FQNNGV. The germline V and J ends were trimmed by 1 base and 5 bases, with 11 bases remaining between them.

V and J are TRBV10-3 and TRBJ2-7; TRBD2 aligns across 11 bases. J lost 3 bases, V lost 8 bases, and 6 bases had no gene match. Germline CDR1 is ENHRY and CDR2 is SYGVKD. The CDR3 extends over 14 amino acids. CDR3 loop: CAISHSGGDYEQYF. DNA of the CDR3: TGTGCCATCTCCCATAGCGGGGGGGACTACGAGCAGTACTTC.

The rearrangement links TRBV4-2 to TRBJ2-7; 7 bases match TRBD1. J was trimmed by 0 bases and V by 1 base; bases with no gene match: 3. From germline, CDR1 is LGHNA and CDR2 YNFKEQ. The CDR3 is 15 amino acids. The CDR3: CASSQADRSSYEQYF. The DNA of the CDR3 is TGTGCCAGCAGCCAAGCGGACAGGAGCTCCTACGAGCAGTACTTC.

The genes are TRBV29-1 and TRBJ1-2; D may be TRBD1 (6 bases). The length of the CDR3 is 14 residues. The germline gives CDR1 SQVTM, CDR2 ANQGSEA. The V gene lost 4 bases and the J gene lost 4 bases, with 16 bases spanning the gap. The chain's CDR3 is CSVARTVPSYGYTF. The CDR3 DNA reads TGCAGCGTTGCGCGGACAGTTCCTTCCTATGGCTACACCTTC.

This chain joins TRBV13 and TRBJ1-4, with D maybe TRBD1 (5 bases). V lost 6 bases to trimming and J lost 8 bases, with 16 bases between them. Looked up from germline, CDR1 is PRHDT and CDR2 is FYEKMQ (reference sequence). The CDR3 is 14 residues long. Here the CDR3 reads CASRHPGHGEKLFF. The CDR3 coding sequence is TGTGCCAGCAGACACCCAGGGCACGGAGAAAAACTGTTTTTT. Full variable domain (remainder filled in from reference TRBV13 and TRBJ1-4): AAGVIQSPRHLIKEKRETATLKCYPIPRHDTVYWYQQGPGQDPQFLISFYEKMQSDKGSIPDRFSAQQFSDYHSELNMSSLELGDSALYFCASRHPGHGEKLFFGSGTQLSVL.

The chain is built from TRBV5-4 and TRBJ2-3; perhaps TRBD2 as D (7 bases). V lost 4 bases and J 2 bases, leaving 11 bases between the germline ends. The germline CDR1 and CDR2 sequences are SGHNT and YYREEE (reference sequence). CDR3 size: 14 residues. The CDR3 DNA follows: TGTGCCAGCAGCCGGGGGGCCAACACAGATACGCAGTATTTT. The encoded protein is CASSRGANTDTQYF. Using reference TRBV5-4 and TRBJ2-3 for the parts outside the CDR3, the full variable domain is ETGVTQSPTHLIKTRGQQVTLRCSSQSGHNTVSWYQQALGQGPQFIFQYYREEENGRGNFPPRFSGLQFPNYSSELNVNALELDDSALYLCASSRGANTDTQYFGPGTRLTVL.